This entry describes one TCR beta chain. Its antigen is as yet unknown. A much larger clone sits a single nucleotide away, making a read error possible. This record comes from a study of post-analysis software for immune sequencing data. Study information: Relapsing-remitting, secondary progressive and progressive-relapsing forms made up the multiple sclerosis disease courses. Overall study findings and caveats: Five or six TRBV segments were significantly more frequent in patients than in controls. TRBV5-6, TRBV5-1 and TRBV20-1 were among these segments. Comparison with controls showed significantly lower normalized Chao1 diversity in multiple sclerosis patients. F measure clustering grouped samples strongly by preparation batch.

CDR3 length: 12 residues. V was clipped by 4 bases and J by 9 bases, with 12 bases between them. Unique molecular identifiers were present in the TCR beta cDNA libraries. TCRdb re-analysed the PCR reads in MiXCR, keeping a single row per CDR3 protein. The sample carries about 170,000 distinct CDR3 sequences, 30% recorded once. The specimen sequenced was blood. The sequence was collected from a girl aged 5-17 years with multiple sclerosis. The gene calls are TRBV12-3 or TRBV12-4 and TRBJ1-2; no clear D gene. The CDR3 here is CASSSETPRYTF. As DNA, the CDR3 is TGTGCCAGCAGTTCGGAGACTCCGCGCTACACCTTC.